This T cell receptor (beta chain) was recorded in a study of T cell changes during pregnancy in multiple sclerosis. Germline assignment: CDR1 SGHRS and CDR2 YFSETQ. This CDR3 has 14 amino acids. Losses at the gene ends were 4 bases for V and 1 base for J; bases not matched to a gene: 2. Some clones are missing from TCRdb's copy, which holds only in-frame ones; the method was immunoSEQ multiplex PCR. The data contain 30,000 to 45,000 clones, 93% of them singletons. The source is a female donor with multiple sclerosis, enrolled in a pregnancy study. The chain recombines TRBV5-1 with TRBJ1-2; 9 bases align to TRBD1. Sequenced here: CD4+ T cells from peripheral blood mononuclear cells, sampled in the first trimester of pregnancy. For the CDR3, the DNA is TGCGCCAGCAGCCCGGACAGGGGTAACTATGGCTACACCTTC. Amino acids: CASSPDRGNYGYTF. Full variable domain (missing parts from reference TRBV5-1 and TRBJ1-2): KAGVTQTPRYLIKTRGQQVTLSCSPISGHRSVSWYQQTPGQGLQFLFEYFSETQRNKGNFPGRFSGRQFSNSRSEMNVSTLELGDSALYLCASSPDRGNYGYTFGSGTRLTVV.